This T cell receptor (beta chain) derives from a study of regulatory T cells in long-lasting Graves disease. Construction of TCR beta libraries relied on iRepertoire HTBI primers and on Arm-PCR targeting CDR3 regions. Original handling: Across samples, 60 or so TRBV and 13 to 15 TRBJ segments were found. TCRdb itself ran the multiplex PCR reads through MiXCR, one entry per CDR3 protein. The V and J calls shown here were made by TCRdb, not taken from the authors' results. The data hold about 470,000 distinct CDR3 sequences, with 20% to 25% observed a single time. The time point is: persistent/refractory GD, antithyroid drugs over 5 years with positive TRAb. Following extraction of RNA from PBMCs, that RNA was used to make the TCR library. In this cohort, patients came from an endocrinology department located in Xi'an, China. Whole-study findings and limits: Favored usage of TRBV28, TRBJ1-2 and TRBJ2-5 was recorded in persistent disease.

Germline V gene sequence: CDR1 SGHTA, CDR2 FQGNSA. This CDR3 is 13 amino acids long. The V gene lost 2 bases and the J gene lost 7 bases, with 6 bases spanning the gap. This clonotype was counted at least ten times. Its antigen remains unknown. The chain recombines TRBV7-2 with TRBJ2-6; perhaps TRBD1 as D (5 bases). The TCR comes from a female donor with Graves disease. The sample was peripheral blood mononuclear cells (PBMCs), taken when the disease was refractory, from a patient treated with antithyroid drugs. The CDR3 loop reads CASSLQGANVLTF. CDR3 in DNA: TGTGCCAGCAGCTTACAGGGTGCCAACGTCCTGACTTTC.